Listed below are T cell receptor beta chains from one sample, sequenced in a study of T cells in Graves' hyperthyroidism and ophthalmopathy. Using its own MiXCR run on the multiplex PCR reads, TCRdb lists one record per CDR3 protein. Of some 400,000 distinct CDR3 sequences listed, around 13% are singletons. Input material: blood. These receptors all stem from a woman aged 60 to 75 with Graves' hyperthyroidism. The CDR3 runs from the conserved cysteine through the conserved F or W. A D gene is named only where the DNA matches it firmly. Some rows have no size entry. The others give once, few or many, or a class for an expanded clone.

cdr3_nt cdr3_aa v_call clone_size d_call j_call
TGTGCCAGCAGCCTTAACGGCGCGGCGCCTCCCTACGAGCAGTACTTC CASSLNGAAPPYEQYF TRBV6-2/TRBV6-3 - - TRBJ2-7
TGTGCCAGCAGCTTAGCAGGGGACGGCAATCAGCCCCAGCATTTT CASSLAGDGNQPQHF TRBV7-9 - - TRBJ1-5
TGTGCCAGCAGTTTTCAGGGCTCTGGGGCCAACGTCCTGACTTTC CASSFQGSGANVLTF TRBV12-3/TRBV12-4 many - TRBJ2-6
TGTGCCAGCAGCGTACATGCGGAGGGGAATGAGCAGTTCTTC CASSVHAEGNEQFF TRBV7-3 - - TRBJ2-1
TGCGCCGGCAGCTGGGCTGGGGAGTCCAATGAGCAGTTCTTC CAGSWAGESNEQFF TRBV5-1 - - TRBJ2-1
TGTGCCAGCAGCTCCCGGACTAGCGCCCCCTACAATGAGCAGTTCTTC CASSSRTSAPYNEQFF TRBV5-6 many TRBD2 TRBJ2-1
TGTGCCAGCTCACCGAGACAGGTATCAAATGAGCAGTTCTTC CASSPRQVSNEQFF TRBV18 - - TRBJ2-1
TGTGCCAGCAGCCCGGCGATGGAGGGGGAGCTGTTTTTT CASSPAMEGELFF TRBV5-4 - - TRBJ2-2
TGTGCCAGCAGTTTCAACTCCGGGACAGGGTTAAGGGGCTACACCTTC CASSFNSGTGLRGYTF TRBV27 many TRBD1 TRBJ1-2
TGTGCCAGCAGCTTGACAGGCCCCCATCAGCCCCAGCATTTT CASSLTGPHQPQHF TRBV12-3/TRBV12-4 many - TRBJ1-5
TGTGCCAGCAGCTTAGCGGGACTAGCGGGAGGGCCGGGCGAGCAGTACTTC CASSLAGLAGGPGEQYF TRBV7-8 many TRBD2 TRBJ2-7
TGTGCCAGCAGTCTCCTAGCGGGAGTTTCCAATGAGCAGTTCTTC CASSLLAGVSNEQFF TRBV12-3/TRBV12-4 many TRBD2 TRBJ2-1
TGTGCCAGTAGTATTTCGACCGGGAGAATGGATGAAAAACTGTTTTTT CASSISTGRMDEKLFF TRBV19 few - TRBJ1-4
TGTGCCAGCCGAACCCCGGGACAGAGCTCCTATAATTCACCCCTCCACTTT CASRTPGQSSYNSPLHF TRBV28 many TRBD1 TRBJ1-6
TGTGCCAGCAGTTGGGGACAGCTCAACGAGGCTTTCTTT CASSWGQLNEAFF TRBV6-1 - TRBD1 TRBJ1-1
TGCGCCAGCAGTTCTTTAGCGGGAGAGCCGAACACCGGGGAGCTGTTTTTT CASSSLAGEPNTGELFF TRBV10-1 - TRBD2 TRBJ2-2
TGTGCCAGCAGCTCCAGCCCGGACAGGGTTTCAGATACGCAGTATTTT CASSSSPDRVSDTQYF TRBV7-9 many TRBD1 TRBJ2-3
TGTGCCAGCAGCTTAAACGGGCCCTTAAGCTCCTACAATGAGCAGTTCTTC CASSLNGPLSSYNEQFF TRBV7-2 - - TRBJ2-1
TGTGCCAGCGCCAGCTTTACCGGGGAGCTGTTTTTT CASASFTGELFF TRBV28 many - TRBJ2-2
TGTGCCAGCAGTAGACCCCCCCTGACTAGCGGGAGCAGAGAATTGGCTTACAATGAGCAGTTCTTC CASSRPPLTSGSRELAYNEQFF TRBV6-2/TRBV6-3 many TRBD2 TRBJ2-1
TGTGCCAGCAGTGAAGCGCACGGGACAGATAGGAACATTCAGTACTTC CASSEAHGTDRNIQYF TRBV6-1 many TRBD1 TRBJ2-4
TGTGCCAGCACTCCCCGACAGGGGGCTTTGGACAATGAGCAGTTCTTC CASTPRQGALDNEQFF TRBV28 many TRBD1 TRBJ2-1
TGTGCCACCAGTCCGGGGGCCACCGGGGATGAGCAGTTCTTC CATSPGATGDEQFF TRBV24-1 many - TRBJ2-1
TGTGCCTGGAGCTTAGCGGGAGGGAGAACAGATACGCAGTATTTT CAWSLAGGRTDTQYF TRBV30 many TRBD2 TRBJ2-3
TGCGCCAGCAGCTTAAGGACAGGGGCACGACTGACTAGCGGACCTAGCACAGATACGCAGTATTTT CASSLRTGARLTSGPSTDTQYF TRBV5-1 many - TRBJ2-3
TGCAGTGCTACGGGACTAGCCGGGTTGGCGAACACCGGGGAGCTGCTTTTT CSATGLAGLANTGELLF TRBV20-1 few TRBD2 TRBJ2-2
TGTGCCAGCAGTTTGACTAGCGACTTCGAGCAGTACTTC CASSLTSDFEQYF TRBV27 many TRBD2 TRBJ2-7
TGTGCCACTCGACAGGGACAAGACACCGGGGAGCTGTTTTTT CATRQGQDTGELFF TRBV24-1 many TRBD1 TRBJ2-2
TGCGCCAGCAGCTGGGGGGACAGGGACAAAAACATTCAGTACTTC CASSWGDRDKNIQYF TRBV5-1 many TRBD1 TRBJ2-4
TGTGCCAGTAGACCAGACAGGGGAGGGTATGGCTACACCTTC CASRPDRGGYGYTF TRBV19 once TRBD1 TRBJ1-2
TGTGCCACCAGTGATTTGGTAGCGGGAGGAGTCGGTGAGCAGTTCTTC CATSDLVAGGVGEQFF TRBV24-1 - TRBD2 TRBJ2-1
TGTGCCAGCAGCCAAGGGACTAGCGGGAGGATGTACTTC CASSQGTSGRMYF TRBV3-1 - TRBD2 TRBJ2-5
TGTGCCAGCGGAATTAGCGGGAGAGAGACCCAGTACTTC CASGISGRETQYF TRBV6-1 many TRBD2 TRBJ2-5
TGTGCCAGTAGTAGACCGGGGGCCTACAATGAGCAGTACTTC CASSRPGAYNEQYF TRBV19 - - TRBJ2-7
TGTGCCAGCAGTTTATCGCTAGCGGGAGGATCTGGGGCCAACGTCCTGACTTTC CASSLSLAGGSGANVLTF TRBV27 many TRBD2 TRBJ2-6
TGTGCCACCAGCAGAGGACCGGGAGGGCCGGGTGAGACCCAGTACTTC CATSRGPGGPGETQYF TRBV15 - TRBD2 TRBJ2-5
TGTGCCAGTAGAGACAGCCCCGTCTATAGCAATCAGCCCCAGCATTTT CASRDSPVYSNQPQHF TRBV19 few - TRBJ1-5
TGTGCCAGCAGACAGGCAGAGGGTCTCCGGTCAGATACGCAGTATTTT CASRQAEGLRSDTQYF TRBV5-6 few - TRBJ2-3
TGTGCCAGCAGCTTAGCTCTAGCGGGAGGGCGGGGCAGTGAGCAGTTCTTC CASSLALAGGRGSEQFF TRBV7-8 many TRBD2 TRBJ2-1
TGTGCCAGTAGTATAAGCGGGAGGGCCGGTGAGCAGTTCTTC CASSISGRAGEQFF TRBV19 - TRBD2 TRBJ2-1
TGCGCCAGCAGCCACCCAGGGGTTCGCAGGGATACCTACGAGCAGTTCTTC CASSHPGVRRDTYEQFF TRBV4-1 - - TRBJ2-1
TGTGCCAGCAGCTTTGAGGCCGGGGAGCTGTTTTTT CASSFEAGELFF TRBV7-9 many - TRBJ2-2
TGCAGTGCGAACCCCACAGGGCGGATGGACACTGAAGCTTTCTTT CSANPTGRMDTEAFF TRBV20-1 many - TRBJ1-1
TGCAGTGCTAGAGGGGTCAGGACCAGCTTGCGGTACGAGCAGTACTTC CSARGVRTSLRYEQYF TRBV20-1 many - TRBJ2-7
TGCGCCAGCAGACCCCAGGGGGCTAGTACAGATACGCAGTATTTT CASRPQGASTDTQYF TRBV5-1 many TRBD1 TRBJ2-3
TGCGCCAGCAGCCAAGATCCACTAGCGGCTTTCAATGAGCAGTTCTTC CASSQDPLAAFNEQFF TRBV4-1 - TRBD2 TRBJ2-1
TGTGCCAGCAGCCCCCGGATGTTGATCACCGGGGAGCTGTTTTTT CASSPRMLITGELFF TRBV7-9 many - TRBJ2-2
TGTGCCAGCAGGCCTTCAGGGCGGCGCGAGCAGTACTTC CASRPSGRREQYF TRBV28 many - TRBJ2-7
TGTGCCAGCGGGTTAGTGGCCTACGAGCAGTACTTC CASGLVAYEQYF TRBV2 many - TRBJ2-7
TGCAGGCTGGAGACTAGCGGGAGGATTACCTACGAGCAGTACTTC CRLETSGRITYEQYF TRBV20-1 many TRBD2 TRBJ2-7